The clone carrying this T cell receptor beta chain was detected only a few times. Its target is not known. The data belong to a study of T-cell reconstitution after alpha-beta-depleted transplantation in children. Study conclusions and caveats: Newly produced T cells mostly accounted for T-cell counts and diversity one year post-transplant. Day-60 TCRbeta diversity that was high in some patients was derived from surviving recipient T cells and thymic progenitors. Alpha-beta T cells about two months after transplant reportedly derived from several hundred expanded graft clones.

Preparing the TCRbeta library involved the use of unique molecular identifiers. MiXCR, applied by TCRdb to the PCR reads, yields one record per CDR3 protein. Of some 600,000 distinct CDR3 sequences in the sample, 13% were seen once. The J segment lost 0 bases and the V segment lost 3 bases, leaving 12 bases of the junction unmatched. The CDR3 covers 19 residues. Germline V lookup: CDR1 SGHAT, CDR2 FQNNGV. The sequences come from PBMCs, mostly from graft donor cells, collected 360 days after TCRalphabeta/CD19-depleted stem cell transplant. This TCR came from a male patient younger than 18 who had a stem cell transplant for acute myeloid leukemia, so the T cells may come from the graft donor. This rearrangement joins TRBV11-2 to TRBJ2-7; 12 bases line up with TRBD2. CDR3 in amino acids: CASSFTDPASGRASYEQYF. As DNA, the CDR3 is TGTGCCAGCAGCTTTACCGACCCAGCTAGCGGGAGGGCCTCCTACGAGCAGTACTTC.